What follows are 22 T cell receptor beta chains derived from one specimen sequenced in a study of T-cell memory formation after mild COVID-19. Each CDR3 protein is one row after TCRdb ran MiXCR on the 5' RACE reads. The sample yields around 340,000 distinct CDR3 sequences, around an eighth seen once. The sequenced sample consisted of PBMCs or a T cell subset sorted from them (not recorded which). Every receptor here comes from a man aged 18-30 years who had mild COVID-19 (a few samples of this study predate the infection). Cell type and time point are not known.

This clonotype was recorded a few times. The chain combines TRBV7-2 with TRBJ1-2; D may be TRBD1 (6 bases). The germline gives CDR1 SGHTA, CDR2 FQGNSA. CDR3 size: 15 residues. The V and J ends lost 3 bases and 4 bases respectively, with 15 bases between them. The CDR3 DNA is TGTGCCAGCAGCTTGAGGGCCCGAGGGGGCTATGGCTACACCTTC. It codes for CASSLRARGGYGYTF.

J is TRBJ1-1 and V is TRBV6-2 or TRBV6-3; D gene ambiguous. Trimming removed 2 bases at V and 1 base at J, with 8 bases between. Germline V CDR1 and CDR2: MNHEY, SVGEGT. This CDR3 is 14 amino acids long. The CDR3: CASSYGGKNTEAFF. The CDR3 nucleotides are TGTGCCAGCAGTTACGGAGGGAAGAACACTGAAGCTTTCTTT.

This clonotype occurred a few times. CDR3 sequence: CASSLGHGTKNTGELFF. The CDR3 coding sequence is TGCGCCAGCAGCTTGGGTCACGGGACAAAGAACACCGGGGAGCTGTTTTTT. V is TRBV5-1 and J is TRBJ2-2, with D possibly being TRBD1 (6 bases). Germline loops: CDR1 SGHRS, CDR2 YFSETQ. The CDR3 has 17 amino acids. Trimming removed 0 bases from V and 1 base from J, with 13 bases in between.

In its sample, this clonotype was seen a few times. This chain links TRBV6-5 with TRBJ1-1, with 7 nucleotides matching TRBD1. The ends lost 5 bases at V and 4 bases at J; junction bases unmatched: 7. The V gene's germline CDR1 is MNHEY and CDR2 SVGAGI. There are 14 residues in the CDR3. The CDR3, as DNA: TGTGCCAGCAGTGCCGGGCCAGGGGGCACTGAAGCTTTCTTT. It yields the protein CASSAGPGGTEAFF.

The chain has TRBV12-3 or TRBV12-4 and TRBJ1-5; no definite D call. V dropped 5 bases and J dropped 5 bases, with 7 bases sitting between them. This CDR3 is built from 12 residues. CDR3 DNA: TGTGCCAGCAGTCGGGATGATCAGCCCCAGCATTTT. Protein sequence: CASSRDDQPQHF.

Ten or more counts support this clonotype. This chain uses TRBV6-2 or TRBV6-3 with TRBJ1-1; D ambiguous. The CDR3 sequence is 11 residues long. CDR1 MNHEY and CDR2 SVGEGT come from the germline V gene. Trimming removed 6 bases at V and 2 bases at J, with 4 bases between. The chain's CDR3 is CASRDNTEAFF. In DNA form, the CDR3 reads TGTGCCAGCAGGGATAACACTGAAGCTTTCTTT.

This clonotype has only a few counts. The chain combines TRBV28 with TRBJ1-1; the D gene is possibly TRBD1 (5 bases). CDR3 length equals 13 residues. Trimming left V 7 bases short and J 3 bases short, with 12 bases between. From germline, CDR1 is MDHEN and CDR2 SYDVKM. The CDR3 nucleotides are TGTGCCAGCACCCCGTCGGGGGACACTGAAGCTTTCTTT. Translating gives CASTPSGDTEAFF.

This clonotype was observed a few times. The chain carries TRBV29-1 and TRBJ2-1, with 8 nucleotides matching TRBD2. Germline V gene data show CDR1 as SQVTM and CDR2 as ANQGSEA. The V and J ends lost 5 bases and 9 bases, in that order; junction bases with no gene match: 9. The CDR3 has 13 amino acids. DNA for the CDR3: TGCAGCGTTACCCGAGGACTAGCAGCTGAGCAGTTCTTC. It translates to CSVTRGLAAEQFF.

The chain joins TRBV5-6 to TRBJ1-6, with unresolved D. The CDR3 runs 15 residues. V lost 0 bases to trimming and J lost 5 bases, with 9 bases between them. Germline assignment: CDR1 SGHDT and CDR2 YYEEEE. This chain's CDR3 is CASSLESFDNSPLHF. The CDR3 bases are TGTGCCAGCAGCTTGGAATCATTCGATAATTCACCCCTCCACTTT. The full variable domain, with the rest looked up from reference TRBV5-6 and TRBJ1-6, is DAGVTQSPTHLIKTRGQQVTLRCSPKSGHDTVSWYQQALGQGPQFIFQYYEEEERQRGNFPDRFSGHQFPNYSSELNVNALLLGDSALYLCASSLESFDNSPLHFGNGTRLTVT.

This clonotype was recorded a few times. The chain's CDR3 is CSSQGGGIEETQYF. The CDR3 DNA reads TGCAGCTCCCAAGGTGGCGGCATCGAAGAGACCCAGTACTTC. V is TRBV20-1 and J is TRBJ2-5; D unresolved. Per germline, CDR1 DFQATT and CDR2 SNEGSKA (reference sequence). CDR3 length equals 14 residues.

V and J are TRBV7-9 and TRBJ1-4, with D unresolved. Trimming cost V 4 bases and J 7 bases, with 16 bases left between them. CDR1 and CDR2 from the germline V gene are SEHNR and FQNEAQ (reference sequence). The CDR3 runs to 15 residues. The CDR3 DNA follows: TGTGCCAGCAGCTATACCGCTCGGCAGAGTGAAAAACTGTTTTTT. Protein: CASSYTARQSEKLFF.

This chain uses TRBV14 with TRBJ2-1; D unresolved. V was trimmed by 4 bases and J by 0 bases, leaving 22 bases between them. The V gene's germline CDR1 is SGHDN and CDR2 FVKESK. This CDR3 region has 19 residues. CDR3: CASSPTRIGNLLSYNEQFF. The CDR3 DNA follows: TGTGCCAGCAGCCCCACCCGAATAGGGAATCTTCTCTCCTACAATGAGCAGTTCTTC.

V gene TRBV10-2 combines with J gene TRBJ2-3; 8 bases line up with TRBD2. This CDR3 spans 18 amino acids. Germline values: CDR1 WSHSY, CDR2 SAAADI. The J segment lost 0 bases and the V segment lost 8 bases, leaving 16 bases of the junction unmatched. CDR3 residues: CASSRGGGPHPSTDTQYF. CDR3 DNA sequence: TGCGCCAGCTCTAGAGGCGGGGGGCCCCATCCTAGCACAGATACGCAGTATTTT.

Remarks on this clonotype: The junction does not match germline at one end; this may be a read error. V usage is TRBV7-2 and J usage is TRBJ2-3, with D possibly being TRBD2 (6 bases). The CDR3 is 16 residues long. CDR1 is SGHTA and CDR2 is FQGNSA in the germline V gene. The CDR3 DNA is TGTGCCAGCAGCATAGCGCCGGGACTCCTTTCAGATACGCAGTATTTT. It is translated as CASSIAPGLLSDTQYF.

The rearrangement joins TRBV19 to TRBJ1-6; D possibly corresponds to TRBD1 (5 bases). The CDR3 spans 13 residues. Germline V lookup: CDR1 LNHDA, CDR2 SQIVND (reference sequence). The V end lost 3 bases, the J end lost 9 bases, and 9 bases lay between the germline ends. The CDR3 DNA follows: TGTGCCAGTAGTATCCCCGGGGGTTCACCCCTCCACTTT. It encodes CASSIPGGSPLHF. The complete variable domain, with remaining parts taken from reference TRBV19 and TRBJ1-6, reads DGGITQSPKYLFRKEGQNVTLSCEQNLNHDAMYWYRQDPGQGLRLIYYSQIVNDFQKGDIAEGYSVSREKKESFPLTVTSAQKNPTAFYLCASSIPGGSPLHFGNGTRLTVT.

A few counts support this clonotype. The chain has TRBV3-1 and TRBJ2-7; 8 positions agree with TRBD1. The CDR3 runs 15 residues. V was pared by 0 bases and J by 5 bases, with 6 bases of the junction left unmatched. Germline CDR1 and CDR2: LGHDT and YNNKEL (reference sequence). CDR3 nucleotide sequence: TGTGCCAGCAGCCAAGATCTCAGGGGGCACGACGAGCAGTACTTC. It yields the protein CASSQDLRGHDEQYF.

This clonotype came up a few times. V is TRBV19 and J is TRBJ2-1; perhaps D is TRBD1 or TRBD2 (6 bases each). The V gene lost 4 bases and the J gene lost 6 bases, with 13 bases spanning the gap. The CDR3 is made up of 14 amino acids. Germline CDR1 LNHDA, CDR2 SQIVND (reference sequence). CDR3 coding DNA: TGTGCCAGTAGTACCACGGGGGCCATCAATGAGCAGTTCTTC. It is translated as CASSTTGAINEQFF.

This clonotype turned up a few times. This rearrangement joins TRBV19 to TRBJ1-5; 9 bases are shared with TRBD1. V was pared by 8 bases and J by 7 bases, with 6 bases of the junction left unmatched. There are 13 residues in the CDR3. The V gene's germline CDR1 is LNHDA and CDR2 SQIVND (reference sequence). The CDR3 is CASGDRVGQPQHF. CDR3 nucleotides: TGTGCCAGTGGGGACAGGGTTGGACAGCCCCAGCATTTT.

This clonotype was seen a single time. V and J are TRBV5-1 and TRBJ2-3; D is perhaps TRBD1 or TRBD2 (5 bases each). This CDR3 is built from 14 residues. Trimming took 3 bases from V and 0 from J, leaving 8 bases between them. Germline V CDR1 and CDR2: SGHRS, YFSETQ. This CDR3 reads CASSWGTSTDTQYF. In DNA form, the CDR3 reads TGCGCCAGCAGCTGGGGGACCAGCACAGATACGCAGTATTTT.

This clonotype was detected only a few times. The chain employs TRBV7-9 and TRBJ2-3, with 7 bases lining up with TRBD1. Germline lookup yields CDR1 SEHNR and CDR2 FQNEAQ (reference sequence). CDR3 length equals 15 residues. Germline trimming cut 5 bases from V and 4 bases from J; bases unmatched to any gene: 9. CDR3 bases: TGTGCCAGCAGCCCCAGGGACAGCTTCTCAGATACGCAGTATTTT. Its translation is CASSPRDSFSDTQYF.

J is TRBJ2-3 and V is TRBV4-3; D gene ambiguous. There are 14 residues in the CDR3. Germline V lookup: CDR1 LGHNA, CDR2 YSLEER. V lost 0 bases, J lost 10 bases, and 14 bases lay in between. The CDR3 DNA reads TGCGCCAGCAGCCAAGATCCCGGGTTTAGGGCGCAGTATTTT. This translates into CASSQDPGFRAQYF.

CDR3: CASSFGSLSNQPQHF. CDR3 bases: TGTGCCAGCAGTTTCGGCTCACTTAGCAATCAGCCCCAGCATTTT. This chain connects TRBV12-3 or TRBV12-4 to TRBJ1-5; D remains unclear. V was clipped by 3 bases and J by 0 bases, with 9 bases between them. CDR3 size: 15 residues.